The 7 T cell receptor beta chains given below trace back to one sample, sequenced in a study of T-cell reconstitution after alpha-beta-depleted transplantation in children. A library of TCRbeta sequences, prepared with unique molecular identifiers, was generated. MiXCR, run by TCRdb on the PCR reads, gives a single entry per CDR3 protein. Of approximately 210,000 distinct CDR3 sequences listed, more than 15% are singletons. The sample in question was PBMCs, mostly from graft donor cells, obtained 360 days after TCRalphabeta/CD19-depleted stem cell transplant. These receptors originate from a male patient aged 2-15 years who had a stem cell transplant for acute lymphoblastic leukemia, so the T cells may come from the graft donor.

The chain has TRBV24-1 and TRBJ1-1, with D possibly being TRBD1 (5 bases). Per germline, CDR1 KGHDR and CDR2 SFDVKD. The CDR3 is 13 residues long. The germline V and J ends were trimmed by 11 bases and 1 base, with 13 bases remaining between them. The CDR3 region is CAIRDSGNTEAFF. The CDR3 nucleotides read TGTGCCATCCGCGACAGCGGGAACACTGAAGCTTTCTTT.

CDR3 nucleotide sequence: TGTGCCAGCTTACTCGGCGGGGAGTCCCAGTACTTC. Protein: CASLLGGESQYF. The V call is TRBV11-1, the J call TRBJ2-5; perhaps TRBD2 as D (6 bases). This CDR3 is built from 12 residues. Germline V gives CDR1 SGHAT, CDR2 FQDESV (reference sequence). V lost 8 bases and J 9 bases, leaving 16 bases between the germline ends.

The chain carries TRBV2 and TRBJ2-5; D is perhaps TRBD2 (6 bases). V dropped 5 bases and J dropped 0 bases, with 13 bases sitting between them. This CDR3 is built from 15 residues. Germline lookup yields CDR1 SNHLY and CDR2 FYNNEI. The CDR3 sequence is CASSLGLLYQETQYF. The DNA for the CDR3 is TGTGCCAGCAGTCTGGGACTTCTGTACCAAGAGACCCAGTACTTC.

This clonotype was seen a handful of times. The chain has TRBV6-2 or TRBV6-3 and TRBJ2-2; either TRBD1 or TRBD2 may fit D (6 bases each). This CDR3 is built from 17 residues. V shed 0 bases and J shed 3 bases, with 14 bases lying between them. Germline-derived CDR1 and CDR2 are MNHEY and SVGEGT. The CDR3: CASSYSGGSGYTGELFF. In nucleotides, the CDR3 is TGTGCCAGCAGTTACTCAGGGGGTAGCGGATACACCGGGGAGCTGTTTTTT.

The chain joins TRBV5-1 to TRBJ1-5, with D perhaps matching TRBD1 (5 bases). The CDR3 length is 14 residues. V was clipped by 4 bases and J by 7 bases, with 15 bases between them. CDR1 and CDR2 from the germline V gene are SGHRS and YFSETQ. CDR3 DNA: TGCGCCAGCAGCACCGGGGCCGACGGACAGCCCCAGCATTTT. This encodes CASSTGADGQPQHF.

The chain has TRBV18 and TRBJ2-7, with TRBD2 matching over 11 bases. Germline V gene lookup returns CDR1 KGHSH and CDR2 LQKENI. The CDR3 contains 16 residues. V gave up 3 bases and J gave up 2 bases; unmatched junction bases: 6. CDR3 sequence: CASSPPSGGSTYEQYF. CDR3 in DNA: TGTGCCAGCTCACCGCCTAGCGGGGGGTCCACCTACGAGCAGTACTTC.

This clonotype showed up just a few times. The chain combines TRBV6-5 with TRBJ2-3, with unresolved D. Trimming took off 6 bases at V and 6 bases at J, with 10 bases between the two ends. Germline V gene data show CDR1 as MNHEY and CDR2 as SVGAGI. CDR3 size: 12 residues. CDR3 bases: TGTGCCAGCAGCAACCCGGCCGATACGCAGTATTTT. As protein: CASSNPADTQYF.